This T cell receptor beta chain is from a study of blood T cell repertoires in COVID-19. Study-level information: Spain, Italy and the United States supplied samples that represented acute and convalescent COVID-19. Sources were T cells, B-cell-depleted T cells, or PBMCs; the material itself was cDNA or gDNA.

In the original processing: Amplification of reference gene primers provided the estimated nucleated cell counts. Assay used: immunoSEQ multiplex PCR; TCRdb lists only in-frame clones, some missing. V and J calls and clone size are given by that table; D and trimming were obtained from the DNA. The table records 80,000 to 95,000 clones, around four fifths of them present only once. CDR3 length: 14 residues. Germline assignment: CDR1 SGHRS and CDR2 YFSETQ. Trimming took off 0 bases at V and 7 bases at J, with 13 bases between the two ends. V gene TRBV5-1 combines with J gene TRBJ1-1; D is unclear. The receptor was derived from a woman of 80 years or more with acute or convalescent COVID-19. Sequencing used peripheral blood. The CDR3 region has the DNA TGCGCCAGCAGCTTGGGGGCAGGCTATGGTGAAGCTTTCTTT. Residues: CASSLGAGYGEAFF.